The entry below describes one T cell receptor (beta chain). Its antigen is not identified. The sample originates from a study of PD-1 blockade in classical Hodgkin lymphoma. General study findings and limits: A reduction in baseline TCR diversity was reportedly seen in newly diagnosed patients relative to healthy donors.

Trimming removed 3 bases from V and 7 bases from J; junction bases left unmatched: 8. CDR3 size: 15 residues. CDR1 MDHEN and CDR2 SYDVKM come from the germline V gene. All patients experienced relapse after autologous stem cell transplantation, and brentuximab vedotin exposure was variable. The best responses consisted of complete response, partial response or progressive disease. Some clones are missing from TCRdb's copy, which holds only in-frame ones; the method was immunoSEQ multiplex PCR. The sample lists approximately 90,000 clones, 85% to 95% occurring once. The chain combines TRBV28 with TRBJ1-4, with 7 bases matching TRBD1. The sample consisted of peripheral blood mononuclear cells (PBMCs), taken before the second cycle of nivolumab. The source is a human donor with classical Hodgkin lymphoma. The CDR3 region has the DNA TGTGCCAGCAGTTTGGCGGGACAGCCTAGTGAAAAACTGTTTTTT. Its translation: CASSLAGQPSEKLFF. Complete variable domain (other parts from reference TRBV28 and TRBJ1-4): DVKVTQSSRYLVKRTGEKVFLECVQDMDHENMFWYRQDPGLGLRLIYFSYDVKMKEKGDIPEGYSVSREKKERFSLILESASTNQTSMYLCASSLAGQPSEKLFFGSGTQLSVL.